This T cell receptor beta chain stems from a study of blood T cell repertoires in COVID-19. Study at large: Whether acute or convalescent, the COVID-19 samples came from the United States, Italy and Spain. Sample material is recorded as cDNA or gDNA derived from T cells, B-cell-depleted T cells, or PBMCs.

As handled by the study authors: By means of reference gene primer amplification, nucleated cell counts were estimated. Profiling relied on immunoSEQ multiplex PCR, and the TCRdb table lists in-frame clones only, not all of them. That table is the source of V, J and clone size, and D and trimming were worked out from the DNA. The table records some 21,000 clones, 83% of them present only once. The CDR3 consists of 16 residues. Germline lookup yields CDR1 MNHNY and CDR2 SVGAGI (reference sequence). V gave up 4 bases and J gave up 5 bases; unmatched junction bases: 12. The chain combines TRBV6-6 with TRBJ2-5; 8 nucleotides line up with TRBD1. The specimen was peripheral blood. This TCR was sampled from a human donor in a cohort sampled during active COVID-19. The CDR3 DNA sequence: TGTGCCAGCAGTTCCCCCTGGACAGGGTTGGGCGAGACCCAGTACTTC. This codes for CASSSPWTGLGETQYF.